One sample yielded the 21 T cell receptor beta chains listed below, sequenced in a study of read filtering for tumor transcriptome and immune sequencing. From 300 to 400 ng of RNA, a library with molecular barcoded alpha/delta and beta/gamma adaptors was made. TCRdb ran MiXCR on the reads and lists one entry per CDR3 protein. The profile shows around 23,000 distinct CDR3 sequences, 20% to 25% of them singletons. Sequences were obtained from a population of CD138-negative cells sorted from bone marrow. These receptors were taken from a donor aged 40 or older with multiple myeloma.

This clonotype was recorded a few times. The gene calls are TRBV29-1 and TRBJ1-1; D is uncertain. The V end was cut by 6 bases, the J end by 1 base, with 3 bases between. The CDR3 contains 10 residues. Germline CDR1 is SQVTM and CDR2 is ANQGSEA. CDR3 nucleotides: TGCAGCGTCCCGAACACTGAAGCTTTCTTT. Amino acid sequence: CSVPNTEAFF.

This sequence joins TRBV28 and TRBJ2-3; TRBD2 agrees at 12 bases. CDR3 length: 17 residues. Trimming took 7 bases from V and 3 from J; bases not matched to a gene: 11. Germline-derived CDR1 and CDR2 are MDHEN and SYDVKM. CDR3 bases: TGTGCCAGCATCCCACTAGCGGGGGGACTTTCGACAGATACGCAGTATTTT. It translates to CASIPLAGGLSTDTQYF.

This clonotype was seen many times. This chain links TRBV29-1 with TRBJ2-5; D is undetermined. Germline CDR1 and CDR2: SQVTM and ANQGSEA. V lost 5 bases and J lost 4, with 11 bases in between. There are 12 residues in the CDR3. Here the CDR3 reads CSVRVSGETQYF. CDR3 coding DNA: TGCAGCGTTAGGGTATCGGGAGAGACCCAGTACTTC.

The genes are TRBV6-5 and TRBJ2-2, with D tentatively TRBD1 (5 bases). This CDR3 comprises 16 residues. V was shortened by 0 bases and J by 4 bases, with 12 bases between the two germline ends. CDR1 and CDR2 (germline): MNHEY, SVGAGI. The CDR3 nucleotides are TGTGCCAGCAGTTACTCAGGGGCTCGGCGCACCGGGGAGCTGTTTTTT. This sequence encodes CASSYSGARRTGELFF.

Details on this clonotype: A much larger clone sits a single nucleotide away, making a read error possible. The missing conserved phenylalanine or tryptophan at the end of this CDR3 makes a read error likely. The V gene is TRBV6-5, the J gene TRBJ2-5; maybe TRBD2 (5 bases). The V gene's germline CDR1 is MNHEY and CDR2 SVGAGI. The CDR3 sequence is 15 residues long. Deletions cut 0 bases from V and 4 bases from J, with 12 bases between. Here the CDR3 reads CASSYSRVFLETQYL. The CDR3, as DNA: TGTGCCAGCAGTTACTCGCGGGTTTTTTTAGAGACCCAGTACCTC.

By share, this clonotype ranks as medium-sized. V usage is TRBV6-1 and J usage is TRBJ2-1; 10 nucleotides line up with TRBD2. This CDR3 has 14 residues. Trimming took 6 bases from V and 4 from J; bases not matched to a gene: 3. Germline V gene lookup returns CDR1 MNHNS and CDR2 SASEGT. The CDR3 DNA reads TGTGCCAGCAGACCGGGACTAGCGTACAATGAGCAGTTCTTC. Its translation: CASRPGLAYNEQFF.

This clonotype was observed at least ten times. The chain combines TRBV29-1 with TRBJ1-4, with unresolved D. The CDR3 is 12 residues long. CDR1 SQVTM and CDR2 ANQGSEA come from the germline V gene. Trimming removed 7 bases at V and 8 bases at J, with 14 bases between. DNA for the CDR3: TGCAGCGGGCTTGGACCCCTCGAAAAACTGTTTTTT. Translation: CSGLGPLEKLFF. The full variable domain, in which reference TRBV29-1 and TRBJ1-4 provide the parts outside the CDR3, is SAVISQKPSRDICQRGTSLTIQCQVDSQVTMMFWYRQQPGQSLTLIATANQGSEATYESGFVIDKFPISRPNLTFSTLTVSNMSPEDSSIYLCSGLGPLEKLFFGSGTQLSVL.

This clonotype occurred a few times. V and J are TRBV5-6 and TRBJ1-5; no reliable D call. CDR1 and CDR2 (germline): SGHDT, YYEEEE. The CDR3 is 13 residues long. With 0 bases removed from V and 4 bases from J, the gap between germline ends came to 5 bases. For the CDR3, the DNA is TGTGCCAGCAGCTTGGCAGCTAATCAGCCCCAGCATTTT. It encodes CASSLAANQPQHF.

About this clonotype itself: A much larger clone differs by one base, so this may be a read error. The chain links TRBV7-7 to TRBJ2-1; no definite D call. Germline values: CDR1 SSHAT, CDR2 FNYEAQ (reference sequence). This CDR3 has 14 amino acids. CDR3 in DNA: TGTGCTAGCACCCCACTCTTACAGCGCCATGAGCAGTTCTTC. Translation: CASTPLLQRHEQFF.

This clonotype was observed a handful of times. V gene TRBV19 combines with J gene TRBJ2-1, with 13 bases lining up with TRBD2. In germline, CDR1 is LNHDA, CDR2 SQIVND (reference sequence). The CDR3 runs 18 residues. The ends lost 6 bases at V and 5 bases at J; junction bases unmatched: 13. CDR3 nucleotides: TGTGCCAGTAGGCCCTCCGGGACTAGCGGGGTGTATGACAATGAGCAGTTCTTC. It codes for CASRPSGTSGVYDNEQFF.

This clonotype was seen repeatedly, ten times or more. The gene calls are TRBV6-6 and TRBJ2-5; D possibly corresponds to TRBD2 (6 bases). Germline V gives CDR1 MNHNY, CDR2 SVGAGI (reference sequence). This CDR3 has 14 residues. The ends were cut back, 0 bases at V and 4 bases at J, with 9 bases in the middle. CDR3 DNA sequence: TGTGCCAGCAGTTACTCGGGGGGAGCAGAGACCCAGTACTTC. Residues: CASSYSGGAETQYF.

This clonotype has a count of ten or more. The chain is built from TRBV20-1 and TRBJ2-5; TRBD1 aligns across 9 bases. Germline V gene lookup returns CDR1 DFQATT and CDR2 SNEGSKA (reference sequence). After removal of 3 bases from V and 5 bases from J, the junction contained 4 bases not matched to a gene. CDR3 length: 13 residues. CDR3 loop: CSARDRGRETQYF. The CDR3, as DNA: TGCAGTGCTAGGGACAGGGGACGTGAGACCCAGTACTTC.

This clonotype turned up a few times. V and J are TRBV5-8 and TRBJ2-3; weak D call: TRBD2 (7 bases). The CDR3 totals 14 residues. V shed 1 base and J shed 10 bases, with 16 bases lying between them. Per germline, CDR1 SGHTS and CDR2 YDEGEE. CDR3 bases: TGTGCCAGCAGCTTGAGGGGGGGCCCTTTTGCGCAGTATTTT. Protein product: CASSLRGGPFAQYF. Combining the CDR3 with reference TRBV5-8 and TRBJ2-3 gives the whole variable domain EAGVTQSPTHLIKTRGQQATLRCSPISGHTSVYWYQQALGLGLQFLLWYDEGEERNRGNFPPRFSGRQFPNYSSELNVNALELEDSALYLCASSLRGGPFAQYFGPGTRLTVL.

A remark on this clonotype: Compared with germline, one end of the junction differs, possibly owing to a read error. The chain links TRBV7-7 to TRBJ2-1; 7 bases agree with TRBD2. This CDR3 is 15 amino acids long. Germline V gives CDR1 SSHAT, CDR2 FNYEAQ (reference sequence). CDR3 protein: CASSLSGVYDNEQLF. Here the CDR3 DNA reads TGTGCTAGCAGCTTAAGCGGGGTGTATGACAATGAGCAGCTCTTC.

This clonotype showed up many times. A much bigger clone sits one base away, suggesting this may be a read error. V and J are TRBV9 and TRBJ2-7; TRBD2 aligns across 8 bases. Per germline, CDR1 SGDLS and CDR2 YYNGEE. There are 16 residues in the CDR3. The CDR3 bases are TGTGCCAGCAGCTCACCCAGGGGACTAGTCAGCTACGGGCAGTACTTC. It yields the protein CASSSPRGLVSYGQYF.

This clonotype was seen a few times. The chain couples TRBV18 to TRBJ2-2, with 12 bases that match TRBD2. The CDR3 spans 18 residues. With V trimmed by 0 bases and J by 5 bases, 7 bases remained unmatched. Germline values: CDR1 KGHSH, CDR2 LQKENI. CDR3 in DNA: TGTGCCAGCTCACCACCGAGACTAGCGGGGGTACGGACCGGGGAGCTGTTTTTT. Translation gives CASSPPRLAGVRTGELFF.

This chain joins TRBV7-2 and TRBJ1-1; the match to TRBD1 covers 7 bases. The CDR3 contains 14 residues. The ends lost 1 base at V and 5 bases at J; junction bases unmatched: 4. Germline V lookup: CDR1 SGHTA, CDR2 FQGNSA. The CDR3 region has the DNA TGTGCCAGCAGCTTAGTTCAGGGGGGGACTGAAGCTTTCTTT. Translation gives CASSLVQGGTEAFF.

The table lists this clonotype with many counts. The chain couples TRBV28 to TRBJ2-3; D gene uncertain. This CDR3 is 14 amino acids long. Germline CDR1 and CDR2: MDHEN and SYDVKM. Trimming took off 6 bases at V and 1 base at J, with 11 bases between the two ends. The CDR3 region is CASRSDRGTDTQYF. The CDR3 DNA follows: TGTGCCAGCAGATCTGACCGCGGCACAGATACGCAGTATTTT.

This chain joins TRBV20-1 and TRBJ2-7; D is unresolved. Trimming pared 6 bases from V and 3 bases from J, leaving 12 bases between. The germline gives CDR1 DFQATT, CDR2 SNEGSKA (reference sequence). There are 12 residues in the CDR3. The CDR3 region has the DNA TGCAGTGCGACTCCTCGTAACTACGAGCAGTACTTC. It is translated as CSATPRNYEQYF.

As to this clonotype: A much larger clone sits a single nucleotide away, making a read error possible. The chain joins TRBV20-1 to TRBJ2-2; TRBD2 might be the D (5 bases). CDR3 length equals 11 residues. In germline, CDR1 is DFQATT, CDR2 SNEGSKA (reference sequence). CDR3 sequence reads: CSAPVTGVLFF. The CDR3 region has the DNA TGCAGTGCTCCCGTTACCGGGGTGCTGTTTTTT.

Note on this clonotype: This could be a read error, since a much larger clone is one nucleotide away. The rearrangement joins TRBV6-2 or TRBV6-3 to TRBJ2-7, with D perhaps TRBD1 (6 bases). This CDR3 has 16 amino acids. Per the germline V gene, CDR1 is MNHEY and CDR2 is SVGEGT. The CDR3 region has the DNA TGTGCCAGCACCCTTGGGACACCTGAACGGTCCTACGAGCAGTGCTTC. This encodes CASTLGTPERSYEQCF.